This T cell receptor (beta chain) was identified in a study of cytomegalovirus exposure and HLA in healthy donors (TCRdb year 2017). Background for the entire study: According to an earlier analysis of 587 of the donors, 150 million to 200 million T cells yielded 117 million unique TCR beta sequences and 250 to 350 Gb of sequence data. On average, about 240,000 unique TCR beta nucleotide sequences were sequenced per donor among several hundred genotyped donors of the cohort, with roughly 18% of those sequences being non-productive. A later genetic analysis took genome-wide SNP genotypes for about three fifths of the roughly 700 donors and used that subset as a discovery cohort. Donor age, sex, ethnicity and CMV serostatus were compiled alongside the repertoire data. Roughly 300 gigabases of sequencing data and approximately 91 million unique TCR sequences made up an early release that covered several hundred HLA-typed donors. Rather than drawing on any new phenotypic data, the later analysis identified candidate immune exposures from TCR beta sequences and the way those sequences occurred across donors. The study aimed to test whether cataloging public T cell receptors could reveal signatures of past pathogen exposure. A handful of DR-DQ haplotypes were handled as single units for association and clustering because linkage in the cohort was strong. All discovery cohort repertoires had been generated using a single sequencing platform. High-throughput TCR immunosequencing, statistical association of individual TCRs with disease status, and machine learning were combined to predict cytomegalovirus infection status. A later analysis re-examined previously published TCR beta repertoires from roughly 720 donors and added high-resolution HLA genotyping to investigate patterns of TCR occurrence. HLA typing included class I and class II loci at four-digit resolution. The number of typed donors differed by locus: about 620-640 for A, B, C, DRB1 and DQB1; some 500 for DQA1; 606 for DPA1; and around 450 for DPB1. In addition to the first cohort of several hundred subjects, a separate validation cohort of 130 or so different subjects was used. In an earlier analysis of about 590 of the donors, high-throughput TCR beta sequencing was used to judge whether each TCR beta V gene segment behaved as functional or pseudogenic. The study used immunosequencing to profile the T cell repertoires of 600 to 850 subjects and linked those repertoires to cytomegalovirus serostatus. Of the approximately 400 genotyped donors, around 81% fell in the genetic ancestry cluster associated with self-reported Caucasian donors. Overall results and qualifications from the work: In a later analysis, the rate of TCR association differed among HLA loci, with DRB1 alleles having the most associated TCRs and HLA-C alleles having the fewest. According to the authors, the approach could potentially be generalized to other disease states and immunological phenotypes. The classifier was reported to diagnose cytomegalovirus status with high specificity and sensitivity in both the original and validation cohorts. According to a later analysis, parvovirus B19, influenza, CMV and Epstein-Barr virus appeared linked to several top co-occurrence clusters. When HLA alleles, especially DR and DQ, strongly co-occurred, TCR associations were difficult to assign to individual alleles. Across donors, most TCR sequences were observed very rarely, whereas some public TCRs were present in many individuals. Sequencing depth was assumed to be roughly uniform across donors in the presence/absence analyses, though that assumption may not hold. According to a later genetic analysis, donors in an Asian-associated ancestry cluster had fewer N-insertions in productive TCRs than the approximately 700-donor mean. In a later genetic analysis, a missense DCLRE1C variant was associated with V-gene and J-gene trimming of TCR beta chains, and the association was replicated in an independent cohort. A later analysis found that most CMV-associated TCR beta chains appeared HLA-restricted, with HLA associations seemingly driven largely by CMV exposure. A few of the identified cytomegalovirus-associated TCR beta chains were confirmed in vitro to be specific for cytomegalovirus antigens. A cluster of highly shared sequence variants was judged likely to be a technical artifact of the sequencing pipeline. Correlated functional status among segregating V segments might reflect linkage disequilibrium, but an unknown experimental factor could not be ruled out. A later analysis found that HLA-associated TCR beta chains were more clonally expanded and had lower generation probabilities than equally common non-associated chains. The study gave a list of some 150 TCR beta chains associated with cytomegalovirus. CMV serostatus was the only immune exposure information available for the cohort. The cohort was sequenced for TCR beta chains only, and without alpha or paired-chain data the features that could be detected were limited. At a false discovery rate of 0.05, a later analysis linked 16,951 TCR beta sequences to specific HLA alleles. In an earlier analysis of approximately 590 of the donors, most TCR beta V segments appeared in productive rearrangements about 87% or about 30% of the time, broadly matching IMGT annotations. Because counts were too low, around 17 rarely observed V segments, including chromosome 9 orphons, were left out of the earlier analysis of 587 of the donors. Because some donors lacked HLA typing at each locus, the association tests relied only on the typed subset. A further reported finding was that TCR beta sequences accurately predicted the HLA-A and HLA-B alleles for most subjects in the first cohort.

Note on this clone: No antigen is known for it.

Library construction relied on the immunoSEQ multiplex PCR assay. For the multiplex PCR, a mixture combining 60 forward primers for TCR Vbeta segments and 13 reverse primers for TCR Jbeta segments was used. Amplification of the CDR3 region of rearranged TCR beta genes was performed with a multiplex PCR assay on genomic DNA. The amplified TCR beta libraries were sequenced on the Illumina HiSeq System as 87-base-pair reads. Under the source paper's analysis protocol: Across the 500 to 850 repertoires, a later analysis counted 75 million to 90 million unique TCR beta chains, some 11 million of which were shared by at least two donors. To remove PCR and sequencing errors, raw reads were error-corrected and collapsed into unique sequences using a nearest-neighbor algorithm that merged closely related sequences. V, D and J gene segments were assigned by aligning CDR3 sequences to IMGT reference sequences. Each retained sequence needed at least a six-nucleotide match to both a V gene segment and a J gene segment. Rearrangements were called productive when the CDR3 lacked stop codons and stayed in frame with V and J; all others were non-productive. Following IMGT convention, CDR3 was defined as the stretch from the second conserved V-encoded cysteine up to the conserved J-encoded phenylalanine. The earlier analysis of 550 to 650 of the donors excluded any sequence lacking an unambiguous match to a single V gene segment. An earlier analysis of just under 600 of the donors called V segments functional above 56.7% productive rearrangements and segregating when the between-donor standard deviation exceeded 5%. A statistical classification framework was developed to diagnose cytomegalovirus status using the catalog of TCR beta chain sequences. V and J gene assignment, in a later analysis, came from comparing TCR nucleotide sequences with IMGT/GENE-DB human TR gene sequences. Using the TCRdist pipeline, a later analysis assigned CDR3 sequences along with most-parsimonious VDJ recombination scenarios. In a later analysis, each TCR beta chain was defined by its CDR3 amino acid sequence together with its V-gene family, and reads without a unique V-gene family were excluded. A later analysis removed several hundred highly shared, low-generation-probability nucleotide sequences to deal with suspected cross-contamination and a sequencing artifact. A later analysis calculated a clonal expansion index for each public chain from normalized within-repertoire ranks of inferred template counts. Generation probabilities in a later analysis came from a VDJ recombination model fitted to out-of-frame rearrangements, and those results were checked against IGoR. Hypergeometric tests were used in a later analysis to score TCR-TCR, TCR-HLA and TCR-CMV co-occurrence, with a repertoire-size bias correction applied to the TCR pairs. A later analysis estimated false discovery rates by permuting HLA or CMV assignments 20 times. A later analysis grouped co-occurring TCRs with DBSCAN, adding TCRdist sequence similarity when clustering within HLA-allele-positive subsets. Repertoires with fewer than 30,000 or more than 120,000 public chains, plus five repertoires with anomalous nucleotide sharing, were excluded from co-occurrence clustering. The immuneACCESS repertoire file appears here via TCRdb, limited to in-frame rearrangements. These files lack a portion of the clones; in checked studies, under half of the deficit traces to unresolved V genes, and the cause of the others is not known. That table supplies the V and J calls and clone size; D and trimming were determined from the DNA. The sample table holds around 130,000 clones. The ten largest clones take up 1.5% to 2% of the sample.

The cohort consisted of more than 650 healthy bone marrow donors. All cohort members were sampled while nominally healthy, although unrecorded immune exposures were likely present. The donor was CMV seronegative and belonged to the group of around 400 seronegative cohort members. A peripheral blood sample was collected from each donor, and TCR beta sequencing was performed on peripheral blood mononuclear cells. Genomic DNA was extracted from the blood cell samples with the Qiagen DNeasy Blood Extraction Kit. Sequencing was performed on PBMCs. This TCR was sampled from a woman aged 60-75 years in good health and CMV-seronegative.

CDR3 protein: CASSPSGQSGYTF. In nucleotide form, the sequence is TGTGCCAGCAGTCCCTCGGGACAGAGCGGCTACACCTTC. The sequence links TRBV6-4 to TRBJ1-2, and 7 bases in between align with TRBD1. Per the germline V gene, MRHNA is the CDR1 and SNTAGT is the CDR2. V ends up 5 bases short and J 8 bases short, with an unmatched junction base count of 8. Inclusive of the bounding cysteine and phenylalanine, the CDR3 is 13 residues long. Only the CDR3 DNA is retained, 39 bases long and in frame from the first base.